Listed below are T cell receptor beta chains from one sample, sequenced in a study of shared clonotypes between healthy human individuals. Method: immunoSEQ multiplex PCR; TCRdb's copy keeps in-frame clones and lacks some. The sample gives around 2.5 million clones, more than 85% of which show up once; 0.35% to 0.45% is in the top ten. Sequenced sample: naive CD4+ T cells from PBMCs. Receptors were obtained from a man between 18 and 29 years old in good health. Some clones in this sample may be carry-over from other donors' samples. Each CDR3 is given with its conserved first and last residue. The D gene is left open where the match is weak. Clone size is not always given. Where it is, it says once, few, many or a class for expanded clones.

-,TRBJ2-7,-,TRBV5-4,TGTGCCAGCAGCTTAGGGGGAACCTCCTACGAGCAGTACTTC,CASSLGGTSYEQYF
-,TRBJ1-1,-,TRBV6-4,TGTGCCAGCAGTGACTTTTTGGGCACTGAAGCTTTCTTT,CASSDFLGTEAFF
-,TRBJ2-4,-,TRBV5-1,TGCGCCAGCAGCTTGGTGGTGGAGTTGGGCAAAAACATTCAGTACTTC,CASSLVVELGKNIQYF
-,TRBJ2-1,-,TRBV5-4,TGTGCCAGCAGCTTGCTCGGGACTTTCAATGAGCAGTTCTTC,CASSLLGTFNEQFF
-,TRBJ2-2,TRBD2,TRBV5-6,TGTGCCAGCAGCGACTGGACTAGCGGGAGGGGCACCGGGGAGCTGTTTTTT,CASSDWTSGRGTGELFF
-,TRBJ1-2,-,TRBV4-2,TGTGCCAGCAGCCAGTCCAACTATGGCTACACCTTC,CASSQSNYGYTF
-,TRBJ2-1,TRBD2,TRBV5-8,TGTGCCAGCACCGCGGGGGAGAGCTCCTACAATGAGCAGTTCTTC,CASTAGESSYNEQFF
-,TRBJ2-1,-,TRBV6-5,TGTGCCAGCAGCCTTGGACCCACGGAATACAATGAGCAGTTCTTC,CASSLGPTEYNEQFF
-,TRBJ2-3,TRBD2,TRBV18,TGTGCCAGCTCGGGCGTGATCGCGGGAGCTACAGATACGCAGTATTTT,CASSGVIAGATDTQYF
-,TRBJ2-5,TRBD1,TRBV7-3,TGTGCCAGCAGCTTATACAGGGGAGAGACCCAGTACTTC,CASSLYRGETQYF
-,TRBJ1-2,-,TRBV19,TGTGCCGGGTCACGGGAGACAGGCTATGGCTACACCTTC,CAGSRETGYGYTF
-,TRBJ1-2,-,TRBV18,TGTGCCAGCTCACCGAACCTAAATACGGGGCCTTCTAACTATGGCTACACCTTC,CASSPNLNTGPSNYGYTF
-,TRBJ2-4,TRBD1,TRBV7-2,TGTGCCAGCAGACAGACCGGGACAGGGTCTAACATTCAGTACTTC,CASRQTGTGSNIQYF
-,TRBJ1-1,TRBD1,TRBV28,TGTGCCAGCAGACCTCCAGGGGACAGGAACACTGAAGCTTTCTTT,CASRPPGDRNTEAFF
-,TRBJ2-1,-,TRBV5-4,TGTGCCAGCAGCGATGCAAGGGGATGGTCCTACAATGAGCAGTTCTTC,CASSDARGWSYNEQFF
-,TRBJ1-2,TRBD1,TRBV5-4,TGTGCCAGCAGCTCGGACAGGGCGGGCTATGGCTACACCTTC,CASSSDRAGYGYTF
-,TRBJ1-1,-,TRBV5-8,TGTGCCAGCAGCCCTTTTCTGGGATGGGGCACTGAAGCTTTCTTT,CASSPFLGWGTEAFF
-,TRBJ1-2,TRBD1,TRBV7-9,TGTGCCAGCAGCCAGATGGACAGGGATAATGGCTACACCTTC,CASSQMDRDNGYTF
-,TRBJ2-2,-,TRBV19,TGTGCCAGTAGTATCCGGGAGAACACCGGGGAGCTGTTTTTT,CASSIRENTGELFF
-,TRBJ2-6,-,TRBV28,TGTGCCAGCAGCTTCAGCCCCTTACTGATCGCAACAAGCTCTGGGGCCAACGTCCTGACTTTC,CASSFSPLLIATSSGANVLTF
-,TRBJ1-2,-,TRBV7-3,TGTGCCAGCAGCTTAGGGGTCGGGTTCTATGGCTACACCTTC,CASSLGVGFYGYTF
-,TRBJ1-2,-,TRBV28,TGTGCCAGCACCCTTGGGACCCAAACCCAAGGCTACACCTTC,CASTLGTQTQGYTF
-,TRBJ2-3,-,TRBV19,TGTGCCAGTAGTATGAACAAGGGGGAGTATGGGGATACGCAGTATTTT,CASSMNKGEYGDTQYF
few,TRBJ1-1,-,TRBV18,TGTGCCAGCTCAAGGGACGGGAACACTGAAGCTTTCTTT,CASSRDGNTEAFF
once,TRBJ2-4,-,TRBV27,TGTGCCAGCAGTCCTGGACAGCCTCTACACATTCAGTACTTC,CASSPGQPLHIQYF
-,TRBJ2-3,TRBD2,TRBV12-5,TGTGCTAGTGCCCCTGGGAGGGAGGGGACAGATACGCAGTATTTT,CASAPGREGTDTQYF
-,TRBJ1-2,-,TRBV29-1,TGCAGCGTTGAGTGGGGTTCTGGCTACACCTTC,CSVEWGSGYTF
-,TRBJ2-5,TRBD2,TRBV5-1,TGCGCCAGCAGTCAAGGACTAGCGGGAGGGGGAGAGACCCAGTACTTC,CASSQGLAGGGETQYF
-,TRBJ2-5,-,TRBV28,TGTGCCAGCAGGGGAGTCATCCAGGAGACCCAGTACTTC,CASRGVIQETQYF
-,TRBJ1-5,-,TRBV7-2,TGTGCCAGCAGCTTAAATCGGGCTGCCAATCAGCCCCAGCATTTT,CASSLNRAANQPQHF
-,TRBJ1-2,TRBD1,TRBV4-2,TGTGCCAGCAGCCTGAACACAGGGGGCTGGAACTATGGCTACACCTTC,CASSLNTGGWNYGYTF
-,TRBJ1-2,TRBD1,TRBV5-6,TGTGCCAGCAGCCCCAACAGGGGCTATGGCTACACCTTC,CASSPNRGYGYTF
-,TRBJ2-7,-,TRBV6-1,TGTGCCAGCAGTGAACAGGGGCGGACCTACGAGCAGTACTTC,CASSEQGRTYEQYF
-,TRBJ2-3,-,TRBV2,TGTGCCAGCAGACGGTCAGATACGCAGTATTTT,CASRRSDTQYF
-,TRBJ2-3,-,TRBV14,TGTGCCAGCAGCCATAGGACTCCCACTAGCACAGATACGCAGTATTTT,CASSHRTPTSTDTQYF
few,TRBJ1-1,-,TRBV6-1,TGTGCCAGCCGTCGAAATTCCGAAGCTTTCTTT,CASRRNSEAFF
-,TRBJ2-7,-,TRBV15,TGTGCCACCAGCGCCGCCCCCTCGGGGGAGCAGTACTTC,CATSAAPSGEQYF
-,TRBJ1-1,-,TRBV11-1,TGTGCCAGCAGCCCCCACCGCGGTGTTTTGTCGGCTTTCTTT,CASSPHRGVLSAFF
-,TRBJ2-7,-,TRBV7-2,TGTGCCAGCAGACCGGGACTCCCCGTGGGCTACGAGCAGTACTTC,CASRPGLPVGYEQYF
-,TRBJ1-1,-,TRBV29-1,TGCAGCGTTGGGGCCCTCGGGACTGAAGCTTTCTTT,CSVGALGTEAFF
-,TRBJ2-3,TRBD2,TRBV4-1,TGCGCCAGCAGCCTACAAGGCGCTAGCGGGAGCACAGATACGCAGTATTTT,CASSLQGASGSTDTQYF
-,TRBJ2-5,-,TRBV5-1,TGCGCCAGCAGCCTTATAGTGGGAGGGACACCTTCGGAGACCCAGTACTTC,CASSLIVGGTPSETQYF